Below, 14 T cell receptor beta chains from the same sample are listed, as sequenced in a study of blood T cell repertoires in COVID-19 (dated by TCRdb to 2018 to 2021). The protocol used for the library was the immunoSEQ multiplex PCR assay. This immuneACCESS table, as held by TCRdb, lists in-frame sequences with V and J called but not all clones. Of the missing ones, under half trace to an unresolved V gene in checked studies; the others have no known cause. For this sample there are roughly 200,000 clones; approximately 80% appear just once. Jointly, the top ten make up roughly 7.8% of the sample. Material: peripheral blood. These receptors came from an elderly woman with COVID-19, enrolled during active disease.

The chain combines TRBV6-6 with TRBJ1-3, with a possible D match to TRBD1 (5 bases). CDR3 size: 15 residues. Germline V gene lookup returns CDR1 MNHNY and CDR2 SVGAGI (reference sequence). Trimming cost V 5 bases and J 0 bases, with 11 bases left between them. The DNA of the CDR3 is TGTGCCAGCAGTCCGGGACTGAGCTCTGGAAACACCATATATTTT. This sequence encodes CASSPGLSSGNTIYF.

The chain has TRBV27 and TRBJ1-2; no definite D call. CDR1 is MNHEY and CDR2 is SMNVEV in the germline V gene (reference sequence). Trimming shortened V by 10 bases and J by 5 bases, and 8 bases separated the two germline ends. The CDR3 sequence is 10 residues long. The chain's CDR3 is CAIEAYGYTF. CDR3 nucleotides: TGTGCCATAGAGGCGTATGGCTACACCTTC.

This rearrangement joins TRBV19 to TRBJ1-1; possibly TRBD1 for D (6 bases). The length of the CDR3 is 15 residues. From germline, CDR1 is LNHDA and CDR2 SQIVND (reference sequence). Trimming removed 7 bases from V and 0 bases from J, with 15 bases in between. This CDR3 reads CASKYTGSMNTEAFF. CDR3 sequence (DNA): TGTGCCAGTAAGTATACAGGGTCGATGAACACTGAAGCTTTCTTT.

This clone has just one count. Here the CDR3 reads CASSQRAPGETQYF. CDR3 nucleotide sequence: TGTGCCAGCAGCCAAAGGGCACCGGGGGAGACCCAGTACTTC. J is TRBJ2-5 and V is TRBV2; perhaps TRBD2 as D (5 bases). This CDR3 is built from 14 residues. V was shortened by 6 bases and J by 5 bases, with 16 bases between the two germline ends. The germline CDR1 and CDR2 sequences are SNHLY and FYNNEI.

J is TRBJ2-7 and V is TRBV18; no reliable D call. The ends were cut back, 3 bases at V and 3 bases at J, with 9 bases in the middle. CDR1 and CDR2 (germline): KGHSH, LQKENI. The length of the CDR3 is 13 residues. The CDR3 sequence: CASSPYSNYEQYF. CDR3 DNA sequence: TGTGCCAGCTCACCCTACAGTAACTACGAGCAGTACTTC. The full variable domain, rest sourced from reference TRBV18 and TRBJ2-7, is NAGVMQNPRHLVRRRGQEARLRCSPMKGHSHVYWYRQLPEEGLKFMVYLQKENIIDESGMPKERFSAEFPKEGPSILRIQQVVRGDSAAYFCASSPYSNYEQYFGPGTRLTVT.

V and J are TRBV4-1 and TRBJ1-4; D perhaps matches TRBD1 (6 bases). Germline loops: CDR1 MGHRA, CDR2 YSYEKL. The CDR3 has 18 residues. V was pared by 0 bases and J by 4 bases, with 18 bases between. As DNA, the CDR3 is TGCGCCAGCAGCCAAGATCGAGGTGGGGGCTTTCTTAATGAAAAACTGTTTTTT. Translation gives CASSQDRGGGFLNEKLFF.

The sample holds a few counts of this clone. V gene TRBV18 combines with J gene TRBJ2-1; 12 positions match TRBD2. The CDR3 runs 15 residues. Germline-derived CDR1 and CDR2 are KGHSH and LQKENI. V lost 5 bases and J lost 4; bases outside the gene matches: 3. In nucleotides, the CDR3 is TGTGCCAGCTCAGGGACTAGCGGGCGGTACAATGAGCAGTTCTTC. Its protein product is CASSGTSGRYNEQFF. Full variable domain (outside the CDR3, taken from reference TRBV18 and TRBJ2-1): NAGVMQNPRHLVRRRGQEARLRCSPMKGHSHVYWYRQLPEEGLKFMVYLQKENIIDESGMPKERFSAEFPKEGPSILRIQQVVRGDSAAYFCASSGTSGRYNEQFFGPGTRLTVL.

The chain combines TRBV7-2 with TRBJ1-5, with 7 bases aligning to TRBD1. The CDR3 contains 14 residues. Germline V gene lookup returns CDR1 SGHTA and CDR2 FQGNSA. J gave up 9 bases and V 5 bases, and 10 bases lay outside the gene matches. The CDR3 protein is CASSPDRDRRPQHF. CDR3 nucleotide sequence: TGTGCCAGCAGCCCAGACAGGGATCGGCGGCCCCAGCATTTT. The full variable domain, rest sourced from reference TRBV7-2 and TRBJ1-5, is GAGVSQSPSNKVTEKGKDVELRCDPISGHTALYWYRQSLGQGLEFLIYFQGNSAPDKSGLPSDRFSAERTGGSVSTLTIQRTQQEDSAVYLCASSPDRDRRPQHFGDGTRLSIL.

This sequence joins TRBV5-5 and TRBJ2-3; a weak D match, TRBD1 (6 bases). Germline V gene data show CDR1 as SGHKS and CDR2 as YYEKEE (reference sequence). This CDR3 spans 15 amino acids. V lost 5 bases and J lost 1, with 14 bases in between. This CDR3 is CASRLTGFGTDTQYF. The CDR3 DNA sequence: TGTGCCAGCAGACTTACAGGGTTTGGCACAGATACGCAGTATTTT.

This clone occurred once. The CDR3: CASSSQPGLAPNNEQFF. The CDR3 DNA reads as TGCGCCAGCAGCTCCCAACCGGGACTAGCGCCGAACAATGAGCAGTTCTTC. The rearrangement uses TRBV5-1 and TRBJ2-1; 10 positions agree with TRBD2. The CDR3 runs to 17 residues. The junction had 11 bases not matched to a gene; V was cut back by 3 bases and J by 5 bases. Germline values: CDR1 SGHRS, CDR2 YFSETQ.

This chain joins TRBV2 and TRBJ2-2, with 8 bases identical to TRBD2. The CDR3 contains 13 residues. The germline CDR1 and CDR2 sequences are SNHLY and FYNNEI. J gave up 4 bases and V 8 bases, and 3 bases lay outside the gene matches. DNA of the CDR3: TGTGCCAGCGGGACTAGACTCACCGGGGAGCTGTTTTTT. As protein: CASGTRLTGELFF.

The chain combines TRBV12-3 or TRBV12-4 with TRBJ1-1; D gene uncertain. There are 13 residues in the CDR3. The germline V and J ends were trimmed by 1 base and 5 bases, with 8 bases remaining between them. CDR3 in amino acids: CASSLEIRTEAFF. CDR3 nucleotide sequence: TGTGCCAGCAGTTTAGAGATCAGGACTGAAGCTTTCTTT.

There are a few counts of this clone. The chain has TRBV27 and TRBJ2-7; the match to TRBD2 covers 9 bases. V gave up 6 bases and J gave up 2 bases; unmatched junction bases: 2. Germline assignment: CDR1 MNHEY and CDR2 SMNVEV (reference sequence). The CDR3 extends over 13 amino acids. The CDR3 is CASRSSGAYEQYF. The CDR3 coding sequence is TGTGCCAGCAGGTCTAGCGGGGCCTACGAGCAGTACTTC.

V is TRBV3-1 (or the pseudogene TRBV3-2) and J is TRBJ1-1, with 11 bases identical to TRBD1. J lost 1 base, V lost 6 bases, and 1 base had no gene match. CDR3 length equals 14 residues. CDR1 and CDR2 from the germline V gene are LGHDT and YNNKEL (reference sequence). The CDR3: CASRDRGRNTEAFF. CDR3 nucleotide sequence: TGTGCCAGCAGGGACAGGGGGCGGAACACTGAAGCTTTCTTT.